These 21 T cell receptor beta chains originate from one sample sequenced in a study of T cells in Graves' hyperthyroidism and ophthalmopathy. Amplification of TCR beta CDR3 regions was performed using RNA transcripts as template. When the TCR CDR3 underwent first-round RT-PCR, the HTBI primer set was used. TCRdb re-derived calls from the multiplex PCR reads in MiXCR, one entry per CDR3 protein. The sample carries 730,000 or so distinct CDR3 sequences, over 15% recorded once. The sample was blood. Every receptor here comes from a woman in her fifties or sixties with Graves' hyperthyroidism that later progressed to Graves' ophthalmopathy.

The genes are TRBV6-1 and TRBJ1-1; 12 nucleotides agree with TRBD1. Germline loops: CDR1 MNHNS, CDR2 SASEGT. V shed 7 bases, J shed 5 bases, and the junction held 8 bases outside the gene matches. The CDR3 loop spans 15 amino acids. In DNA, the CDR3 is TGTGCCAGCAATAATCCGGGACAGGGGGCAACTGAAGCTTTCTTT. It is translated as CASNNPGQGATEAFF.

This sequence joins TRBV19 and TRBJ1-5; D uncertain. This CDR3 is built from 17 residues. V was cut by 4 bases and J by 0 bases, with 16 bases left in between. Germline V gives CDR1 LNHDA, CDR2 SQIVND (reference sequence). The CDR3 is CASSTPARLNSNQPQHF. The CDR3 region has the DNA TGTGCCAGTAGTACTCCCGCAAGGCTAAATAGCAATCAGCCCCAGCATTTT.

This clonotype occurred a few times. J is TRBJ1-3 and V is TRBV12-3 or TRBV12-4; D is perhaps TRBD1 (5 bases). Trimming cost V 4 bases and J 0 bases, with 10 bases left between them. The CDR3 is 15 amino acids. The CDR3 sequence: CASSSGLPSGNTIYF. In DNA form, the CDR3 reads TGTGCCAGCAGTTCGGGACTTCCCTCTGGAAACACCATATATTTT.

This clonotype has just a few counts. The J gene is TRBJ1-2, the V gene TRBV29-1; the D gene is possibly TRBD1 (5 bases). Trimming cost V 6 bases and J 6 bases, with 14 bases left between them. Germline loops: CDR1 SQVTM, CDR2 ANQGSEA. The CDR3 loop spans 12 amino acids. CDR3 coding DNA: TGCAGCGTGCCGGGGACCTCGCATGGCTACACCTTC. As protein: CSVPGTSHGYTF.

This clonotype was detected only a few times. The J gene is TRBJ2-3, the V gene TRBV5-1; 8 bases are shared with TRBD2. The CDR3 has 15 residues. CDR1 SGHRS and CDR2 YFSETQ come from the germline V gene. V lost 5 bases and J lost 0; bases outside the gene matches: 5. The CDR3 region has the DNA TGCGCCAGCAGTCGGGGGGGGGATAGCACAGATACGCAGTATTTT. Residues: CASSRGGDSTDTQYF.

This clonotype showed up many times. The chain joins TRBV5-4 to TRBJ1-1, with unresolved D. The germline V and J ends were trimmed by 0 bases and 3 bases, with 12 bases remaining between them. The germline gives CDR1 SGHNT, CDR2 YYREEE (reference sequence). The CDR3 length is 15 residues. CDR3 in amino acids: CASSLEAGGDTEAFF. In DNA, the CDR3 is TGTGCCAGCAGCTTGGAAGCGGGCGGTGACACTGAAGCTTTCTTT. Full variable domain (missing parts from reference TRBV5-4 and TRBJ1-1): ETGVTQSPTHLIKTRGQQVTLRCSSQSGHNTVSWYQQALGQGPQFIFQYYREEENGRGNFPPRFSGLQFPNYSSELNVNALELDDSALYLCASSLEAGGDTEAFFGQGTRLTVV.

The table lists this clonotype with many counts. The CDR3 reads CASGFLLPDRDTGELFF. CDR3 bases: TGTGCTAGTGGTTTCCTCTTACCTGACAGAGACACCGGGGAGCTGTTTTTT. V usage is TRBV12-5 and J usage is TRBJ2-2; the D gene is possibly TRBD1 (5 bases). CDR1 is LGHNT and CDR2 is FRNRAP in the germline V gene. The ends were cut back, 3 bases at V and 3 bases at J, with 17 bases in the middle. The CDR3 sequence is 17 residues long.

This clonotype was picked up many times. Here the CDR3 DNA reads TGTGCCTGGAGTGACAGCTACACTGAAGCTTTCTTT. Residues: CAWSDSYTEAFF. The J gene is TRBJ1-1, the V gene TRBV30; no clear D. The CDR3 is made up of 12 amino acids. V was cut by 1 base and J by 3 bases, with 6 bases left in between. Germline assignment: CDR1 GTSNPN and CDR2 SVGIG (reference sequence).

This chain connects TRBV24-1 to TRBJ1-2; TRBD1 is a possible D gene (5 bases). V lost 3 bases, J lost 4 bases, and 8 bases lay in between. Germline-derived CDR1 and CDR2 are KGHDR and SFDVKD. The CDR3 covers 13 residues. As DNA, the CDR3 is TGTGCCACCAGTGATGCGGACACCTATGGCTACACCTTC. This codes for CATSDADTYGYTF.

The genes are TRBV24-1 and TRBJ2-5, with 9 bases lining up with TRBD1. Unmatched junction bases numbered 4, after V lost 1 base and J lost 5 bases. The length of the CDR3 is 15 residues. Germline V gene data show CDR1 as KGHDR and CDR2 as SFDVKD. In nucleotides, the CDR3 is TGTGCCACCAGTGATTTAGGGACAGGGAGTGAGACCCAGTACTTC. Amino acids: CATSDLGTGSETQYF.

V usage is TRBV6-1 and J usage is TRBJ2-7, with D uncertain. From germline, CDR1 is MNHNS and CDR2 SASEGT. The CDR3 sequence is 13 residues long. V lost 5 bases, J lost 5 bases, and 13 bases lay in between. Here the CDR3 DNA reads TGTGCCAGCAGTTGGACGGATGAGGACGAGCAGTACTTC. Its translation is CASSWTDEDEQYF.

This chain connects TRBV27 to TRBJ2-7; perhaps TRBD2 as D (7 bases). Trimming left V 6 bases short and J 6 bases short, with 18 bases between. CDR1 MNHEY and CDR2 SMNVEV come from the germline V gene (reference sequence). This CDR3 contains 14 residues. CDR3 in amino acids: CASRSVRGRREQYF. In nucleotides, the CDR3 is TGTGCCAGCAGGAGCGTGCGGGGGCGGCGCGAGCAGTACTTC.

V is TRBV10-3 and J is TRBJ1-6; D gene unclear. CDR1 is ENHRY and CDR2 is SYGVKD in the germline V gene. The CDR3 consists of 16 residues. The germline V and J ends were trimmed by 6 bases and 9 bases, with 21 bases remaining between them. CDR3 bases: TGTGCCATCAGCGAACTGACCGGGGATAGTGGTTCACCCCTCCACTTT. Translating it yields CAISELTGDSGSPLHF.

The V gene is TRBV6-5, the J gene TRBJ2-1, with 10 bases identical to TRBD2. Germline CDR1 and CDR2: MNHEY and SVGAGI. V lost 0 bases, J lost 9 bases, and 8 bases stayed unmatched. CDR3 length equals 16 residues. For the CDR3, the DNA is TGTGCCAGCAGTTACTCTCTCGAGCGGGGGGGGTTTGAGCAGTTCTTC. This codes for CASSYSLERGGFEQFF.

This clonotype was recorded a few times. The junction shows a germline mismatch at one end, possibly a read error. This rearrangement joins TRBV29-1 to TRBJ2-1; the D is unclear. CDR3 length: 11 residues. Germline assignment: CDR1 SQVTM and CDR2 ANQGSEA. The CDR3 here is CSVAGYHEQFF. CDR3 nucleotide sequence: TGCAGCGTTGCGGGCTACCATGAGCAGTTCTTC.

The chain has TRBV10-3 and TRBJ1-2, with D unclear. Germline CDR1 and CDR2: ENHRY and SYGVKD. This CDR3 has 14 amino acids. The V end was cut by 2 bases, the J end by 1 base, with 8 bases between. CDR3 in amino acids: CAISEGEINYGYTF. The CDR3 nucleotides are TGTGCCATCAGTGAGGGGGAGATTAACTATGGCTACACCTTC.

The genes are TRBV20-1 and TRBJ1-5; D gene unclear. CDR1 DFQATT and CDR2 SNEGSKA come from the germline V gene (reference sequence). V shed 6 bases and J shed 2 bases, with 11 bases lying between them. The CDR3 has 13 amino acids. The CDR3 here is CSAREVGNQPQHF. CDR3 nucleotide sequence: TGCAGTGCGCGGGAAGTCGGCAATCAGCCCCAGCATTTT.

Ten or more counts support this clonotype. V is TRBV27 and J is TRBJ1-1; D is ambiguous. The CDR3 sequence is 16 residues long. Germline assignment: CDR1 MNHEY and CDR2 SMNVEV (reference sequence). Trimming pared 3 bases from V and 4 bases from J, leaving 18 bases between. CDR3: CASSLVNLGRSTEAFF. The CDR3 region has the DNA TGTGCCAGCAGTTTGGTGAACTTAGGACGTAGCACTGAAGCTTTCTTT.

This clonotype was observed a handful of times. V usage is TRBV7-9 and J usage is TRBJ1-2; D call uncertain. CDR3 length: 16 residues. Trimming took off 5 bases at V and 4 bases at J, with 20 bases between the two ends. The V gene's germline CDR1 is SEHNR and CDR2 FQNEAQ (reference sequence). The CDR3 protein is CASSQGIGNSGYGYTF. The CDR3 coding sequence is TGTGCCAGCAGCCAAGGGATCGGGAATTCGGGCTATGGCTACACCTTC.

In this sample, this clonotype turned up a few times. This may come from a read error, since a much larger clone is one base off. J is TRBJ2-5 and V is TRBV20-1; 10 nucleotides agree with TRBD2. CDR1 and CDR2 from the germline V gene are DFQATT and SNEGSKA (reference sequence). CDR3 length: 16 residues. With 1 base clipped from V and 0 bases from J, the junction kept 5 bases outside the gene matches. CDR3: CSARGSSGGYQETQYF. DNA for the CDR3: TGCAGTGCTAGAGGTTCTAGCGGGGGATACCAAGAGACCCAGTACTTC.

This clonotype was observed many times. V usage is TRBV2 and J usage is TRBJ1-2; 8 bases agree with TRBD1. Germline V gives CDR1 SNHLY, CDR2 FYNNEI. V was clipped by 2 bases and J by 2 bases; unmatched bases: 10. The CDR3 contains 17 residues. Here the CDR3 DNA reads TGTGCCAGCAGTGAATCAGGCAGGGGGCGAGGGAACTATGGCTACACCTTC. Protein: CASSESGRGRGNYGYTF. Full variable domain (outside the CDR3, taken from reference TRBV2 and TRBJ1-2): EPEVTQTPSHQVTQMGQEVILRCVPISNHLYFYWYRQILGQKVEFLVSFYNNEISEKSEIFDDQFSVERPDGSNFTLKIRSTKLEDSAMYFCASSESGRGRGNYGYTFGSGTRLTVV.